These 25 T cell receptor beta chains were sequenced from one sample in a study of blood T cell repertoires in COVID-19. The table came from immunoSEQ multiplex PCR; TCRdb's copy has only in-frame clones and leaves some out. In the table there are around 260,000 clones, 80% to 90% of which are singletons. The sample was peripheral blood. The receptors here all came from a woman in her 70s with COVID-19, enrolled during active disease.

The V call is TRBV18, the J call TRBJ2-7; 11 bases align to TRBD2. The V gene end was trimmed by 4 bases and the J gene end by 2 bases; junction bases not matched to a gene: 7. CDR3 length: 16 residues. CDR1 and CDR2 from the germline V gene are KGHSH and LQKENI. The CDR3 sequence is CASSLEGLAVTYEQYF. CDR3 coding DNA: TGTGCCAGCTCACTTGAGGGACTAGCGGTAACCTACGAGCAGTACTTC.

V is TRBV9 and J is TRBJ1-2; 7 bases match TRBD1. Germline CDR1 SGDLS, CDR2 YYNGEE. The CDR3 has 13 amino acids. Trimming removed 2 bases from V and 7 bases from J; junction bases left unmatched: 5. The CDR3 nucleotides read TGTGCCAGCAGCGTGACGACAGGGTCTGGCTACACCTTC. As protein: CASSVTTGSGYTF.

The genes are TRBV19 and TRBJ2-7; 8 positions agree with TRBD1. Germline values: CDR1 LNHDA, CDR2 SQIVND (reference sequence). This CDR3 comprises 14 residues. Unmatched junction bases numbered 5, after V lost 4 bases and J lost 3 bases. CDR3 nucleotide sequence: TGTGCCAGTAGTACTGGCAGGGGGCTCTACGAGCAGTACTTC. This encodes CASSTGRGLYEQYF.

CDR3 nucleotide sequence: TGTGCCAGCAGCCTACAGGGGGCCTACGAGCAGTACTTC. Protein: CASSLQGAYEQYF. The chain employs TRBV4-2 and TRBJ2-7, with TRBD1 identical over 8 bases. V shed 4 bases, J shed 2 bases, and the junction held 1 base outside the gene matches. This CDR3 is 13 amino acids long. Germline CDR1 reads LGHNA; CDR2 reads YNFKEQ.

This clone has a handful of counts. Other nucleotide sequences in the sample specify the same CDR3. J is TRBJ1-1 and V is TRBV9; no clear D gene. The CDR3 length is 13 residues. Trimming took 0 bases from V and 0 from J, leaving 3 bases between them. Germline V gives CDR1 SGDLS, CDR2 YYNGEE. CDR3 coding DNA: TGTGCCAGCAGCGTAGCATTGAACACTGAAGCTTTCTTT. Translating gives CASSVALNTEAFF.

In nucleotides, the CDR3 is TGTGCCAGCAGCTTAGGCGCTTTGGTTGAGCAGTTCTTC. Translation gives CASSLGALVEQFF. V usage is TRBV11-3 and J usage is TRBJ2-1; D unclear. The CDR3 sequence is 13 residues long. CDR1 SGHNT and CDR2 YENEEA come from the germline V gene. Trimming took off 1 base at V and 9 bases at J, with 10 bases between the two ends. The full variable domain, completed using reference TRBV11-3 and TRBJ2-1, is EAGVVQSPRYKIIEKKQPVAFWCNPISGHNTLYWYLQNLGQGPELLIRYENEEAVDDSQLPKDRFSAERLKGVDSTLKIQPAELGDSAVYLCASSLGALVEQFFGPGTRLTVL.

The chain uses TRBV6-2 or TRBV6-3 and TRBJ2-7, with 12 bases that match TRBD1. From germline, CDR1 is MNHEY and CDR2 SVGEGT. This CDR3 comprises 14 residues. V dropped 6 bases and J dropped 6; count of bases not matched to a gene: 6. The CDR3 sequence: CASSPGQGASEQYF. The CDR3 DNA reads as TGTGCCAGCAGCCCGGGACAGGGGGCTTCCGAGCAGTACTTC.

This clone was detected once. The chain recombines TRBV5-1 with TRBJ2-5, with a possible D match to TRBD2 (6 bases). The CDR3 consists of 15 residues. The V gene lost 4 bases and the J gene lost 4 bases, with 17 bases spanning the gap. Germline V gene sequence: CDR1 SGHRS, CDR2 YFSETQ. In DNA, the CDR3 is TGCGCCAGCAGCCTTGGGATCGGGGGTCTAGAGACCCAGTACTTC. Its translation is CASSLGIGGLETQYF.

This clone was recorded a few times. The CDR3 DNA reads as TGTGCCAGCAGCATGAACAGGGAAATGAACACTGAAGCTTTCTTT. It specifies CASSMNREMNTEAFF. The rearrangement uses TRBV21-1 and TRBJ1-1; the D segment call TRBD1 is taken from the table without a DNA check. TRBV21-1 is a known pseudogene. The CDR3 covers 15 residues.

This chain joins TRBV20-1 and TRBJ2-7; D is undetermined. The CDR3 runs to 14 residues. The V and J ends lost 3 bases and 0 bases respectively, with 12 bases between them. The V gene's germline CDR1 is DFQATT and CDR2 SNEGSKA (reference sequence). This chain's CDR3 is CSASRQASSYEQYF. The CDR3 DNA follows: TGCAGTGCTAGTCGCCAGGCGAGCTCCTACGAGCAGTACTTC.

The chain has TRBV6-6 and TRBJ1-2; D perhaps matches TRBD1 (6 bases). CDR1 MNHNY and CDR2 SVGAGI come from the germline V gene (reference sequence). V lost 5 bases to trimming and J lost 8 bases, with 21 bases between them. There are 15 residues in the CDR3. The CDR3 DNA is TGTGCCAGCAGTACCGGACAGAGTGGACCGGCAGGCTACACCTTC. Protein product: CASSTGQSGPAGYTF.

This chain connects TRBV6-5 to TRBJ1-6, with 9 bases matching TRBD1. The CDR3 covers 14 residues. The V segment lost 6 bases and the J segment 10 bases; nucleotides outside the gene matches: 7. CDR1 is MNHEY and CDR2 is SVGAGI in the germline V gene. CDR3 sequence: CASSRDRVISPLHF. The CDR3 DNA follows: TGTGCCAGCAGCCGGGACAGGGTAATCTCACCCCTCCACTTT.

The chain combines TRBV24-1 with TRBJ1-2, with D maybe TRBD1 (5 bases). The CDR3 is made up of 16 amino acids. CDR1 and CDR2 (germline): KGHDR, SFDVKD. V was clipped by 5 bases and J by 5 bases, with 20 bases between them. CDR3 loop: CATSGVGQGTAYGYTF. CDR3 DNA: TGTGCCACCAGTGGGGTAGGGCAGGGTACAGCGTATGGCTACACCTTC.

The V call is TRBV10-1, the J call TRBJ1-2; D is uncertain. The CDR3 length is 13 residues. The V gene's germline CDR1 is WNHNN and CDR2 SYGVQD (reference sequence). V gave up 7 bases and J gave up 6 bases, with 15 bases separating them. The CDR3 region has the DNA TGCGCCAGCACCTTCCCGGGGAGGGATGGCTACACCTTC. The encoded protein is CASTFPGRDGYTF.

The chain is built from TRBV6-6 and TRBJ1-1, with TRBD1 matching over 8 bases. Germline V gene sequence: CDR1 MNHNY, CDR2 SVGAGI (reference sequence). This CDR3 is 16 amino acids long. Trimming removed 0 bases from V and 1 base from J; junction bases left unmatched: 4. The chain's CDR3 is CASSYSTGVGNTEAFF. In DNA, the CDR3 is TGTGCCAGCAGTTACTCGACAGGGGTGGGGAACACTGAAGCTTTCTTT.

The V gene is TRBV2, the J gene TRBJ1-5; D may be TRBD1 (5 bases). The V end was cut by 6 bases, the J end by 7 bases, with 19 bases between. The CDR3 is 15 amino acids. In germline, CDR1 is SNHLY, CDR2 FYNNEI. The CDR3 sequence: CASRTFQGMGQPQHF. Here the CDR3 DNA reads TGTGCCAGCAGAACATTCCAGGGTATGGGGCAGCCCCAGCATTTT. Based on the CDR3 plus reference TRBV2 and TRBJ1-5, the full variable domain is EPEVTQTPSHQVTQMGQEVILRCVPISNHLYFYWYRQILGQKVEFLVSFYNNEISEKSEIFDDQFSVERPDGSNFTLKIRSTKLEDSAMYFCASRTFQGMGQPQHFGDGTRLSIL.

This chain links TRBV28 with TRBJ2-3, with unresolved D. Trimming left V 6 bases short and J 6 bases short, with 19 bases between. Germline loops: CDR1 MDHEN, CDR2 SYDVKM. The CDR3 spans 15 residues. Here the CDR3 DNA reads TGTGCCAGCAGCCCCCCCTGGGCAGAACTTGATACGCAGTATTTT. It is translated as CASSPPWAELDTQYF.

The V call is TRBV2, the J call TRBJ2-1, with D maybe TRBD1 (6 bases). Germline loops: CDR1 SNHLY, CDR2 FYNNEI. V was cut by 5 bases and J by 9 bases, with 20 bases left in between. The CDR3 has 15 amino acids. The CDR3 nucleotides are TGTGCCAGCAGTTCGACGGGACATAGGTCCGGTGAGCAGTTCTTC. It codes for CASSSTGHRSGEQFF.

The chain has TRBV29-1 and TRBJ2-7; weak D call: TRBD2 (5 bases). The CDR3 runs to 14 residues. The germline V and J ends were trimmed by 2 bases and 4 bases, with 15 bases remaining between them. CDR1 is SQVTM, CDR2 ANQGSEA, per germline. The CDR3 DNA sequence: TGCAGCGTTGAACTTGGACGAGGAGGTTACGAGCAGTACTTC. Its translation is CSVELGRGGYEQYF.

The CDR3 region is CASSRDRARNTIYF. The CDR3 DNA follows: TGTGCCAGCAGCCGGGACAGGGCTAGAAACACCATATATTTT. The rearrangement uses TRBV14 and TRBJ1-3, with TRBD1 identical over 9 bases. V lost 4 bases, J lost 5 bases, and 3 bases stayed unmatched. CDR1 is SGHDN and CDR2 is FVKESK in the germline V gene. The CDR3 consists of 14 residues.

The V call is TRBV18, the J call TRBJ2-7, with D possibly matching TRBD1 (5 bases). Germline V lookup: CDR1 KGHSH, CDR2 LQKENI. The CDR3 spans 15 residues. With 1 base removed from V and 6 bases from J, the gap between germline ends came to 16 bases. CDR3 sequence reads: CASSPLSSGASEQYF. CDR3 coding DNA: TGTGCCAGCTCACCACTGTCGAGTGGGGCCTCCGAGCAGTACTTC.

On this clone: An end of the junction does not agree with germline; a read error may underlie this. The rearrangement uses TRBV28 and TRBJ2-5, with 13 bases that match TRBD2. The CDR3 length is 18 residues. Germline V gene lookup returns CDR1 MDHEN and CDR2 SYDVKM. The CDR3 loop reads CASSSLLGTSGVREPQYF. DNA of the CDR3: TGTGCCAGCAGTTCATTATTGGGGACTAGCGGGGTAAGAGAGCCCCAGTACTTC.

V is TRBV6-5 and J is TRBJ1-2; 7 nucleotides line up with TRBD1. The V gene's germline CDR1 is MNHEY and CDR2 SVGAGI. The length of the CDR3 is 13 residues. V was pared by 8 bases and J by 8 bases, with 11 bases of the junction left unmatched. CDR3 protein: CASGGQGVFGYTF. The CDR3 coding sequence is TGTGCCAGCGGAGGGCAGGGGGTGTTCGGCTACACCTTC.

The chain links TRBV27 to TRBJ2-7; 10 nucleotides line up with TRBD2. The CDR3 loop spans 19 amino acids. V was pared by 6 bases and J by 0 bases, with 17 bases of the junction left unmatched. Germline V gene data show CDR1 as MNHEY and CDR2 as SMNVEV (reference sequence). CDR3 protein: CASRQFWTSGSLSSYEQYF. CDR3 DNA sequence: TGTGCCAGCAGACAATTTTGGACTAGCGGAAGCCTAAGCTCCTACGAGCAGTACTTC.

CDR3 residues: CASSKFQGQVNTEAFF. The CDR3 DNA is TGTGCCAGTAGTAAGTTTCAAGGACAGGTGAACACTGAAGCTTTCTTT. This chain joins TRBV19 and TRBJ1-1, with 7 bases lining up with TRBD1. Trimming took 4 bases from V and 0 from J; bases not matched to a gene: 8. This CDR3 comprises 16 residues. Looked up from germline, CDR1 is LNHDA and CDR2 is SQIVND (reference sequence).